A single sample is the source of the 2 T cell receptor beta chains below, sequenced in a study of blood T cell repertoires in COVID-19. Measured with immunoSEQ multiplex PCR; TCRdb has only the in-frame clones, and not every one. The data contain about 470,000 clones, around 90% of them singletons. Sequencing used PBMCs or T cells enriched from blood (not recorded which). The origin of the receptors is a woman aged 18-29 years who had recovered from COVID-19.

The chain joins TRBV6-5 to TRBJ1-3; 11 bases are shared with TRBD1. With 6 bases clipped from V and 8 bases from J, the junction kept 9 bases outside the gene matches. The length of the CDR3 is 15 residues. Germline V lookup: CDR1 MNHEY, CDR2 SVGAGI. The CDR3 loop reads CASSISGQGAYTIYF. CDR3 DNA: TGTGCCAGCAGCATCTCAGGACAGGGGGCATACACCATATATTTT.

The V and J genes are TRBV5-5 and TRBJ1-5; TRBD1 is a possible D gene (5 bases). Germline V gives CDR1 SGHKS, CDR2 YYEKEE (reference sequence). The CDR3 contains 13 residues. The chain's CDR3 is CAPGRANNQPQHF. The CDR3 nucleotides are TGTGCGCCAGGCAGGGCAAACAATCAGCCCCAGCATTTT. The whole variable domain, remainder taken from reference TRBV5-5 and TRBJ1-5, is DAGVTQSPTHLIKTRGQQVTLRCSPISGHKSVSWYQQVLGQGPQFIFQYYEKEERGRGNFPDRFSARQFPNYSSELNVNALLLGDSALYLCAPGRANNQPQHFGDGTRLSIL.